This is a list of T cell receptor beta chains from one sample in a study of glioma-infiltrating T cells after dendritic cell vaccination. Profiled with immunoSEQ multiplex PCR; TCRdb holds only in-frame clones, not every one. In the table there are roughly 60,000 clones, about nine tenths of which are singletons. The sample was blood, taken after dendritic cell vaccination. Source of these receptors: a human donor with glioblastoma. The CDR3 runs from the conserved cysteine through the conserved F or W.

V: TRBV5-4
CDR3: CASSLGGANTEAFF

V: TRBV21-1
CDR3: CASSPWGREGNQPQHF

V: TRBV4-1
CDR3: CASSLISGLAADTQYF

V: TRBV11-2
CDR3: CASSSPGLALAKNIQYF

V: TRBV27
CDR3: CASSGLRNTEAFF

V: TRBV7-9
CDR3: CAGETGMNTEAFF

V: TRBV7-9
CDR3: CASSSVRGRNTEAFF

V: TRBV7-3
CDR3: CASSIKAGGYTEQFF

V: TRBV5-6
CDR3: CASSFQGANGYTF

V: TRBV27
CDR3: CASSPSTDTQYF

V: TRBV19
CDR3: CASSMRTGGATVSQPQHF

V: TRBV19
CDR3: CASSLTETGYTF

V: TRBV5-6
CDR3: CASSLPGGGQGEVEGAFF

V: TRBV11-1
CDR3: CASSLGLNNEQFF

V: TRBV4-1
CDR3: CASSPQQGGETQYF

V: TRBV7-2
CDR3: CASSLEAFNYGYTF

V: TRBV18
CDR3: CASSPPRRGAYQETQYF

V: TRBV19
CDR3: CASSMSGAPSTEAFF

V: TRBV10-3
CDR3: CAISHPLAGYQETQYF

V: TRBV7-3
CDR3: CASSLTSVSGETQYF

V: TRBV27
CDR3: CASVIGGGSYNEQFF

V: TRBV19
CDR3: CASSGTGLRTDTQYF

V: TRBV5-6
CDR3: CASTLPGSSYEQYF

V: TRBV6-5
CDR3: CASSYSGLRKETQYF

V: TRBV11-2
CDR3: CASRRSGGPPYEQYF

V: TRBV9
CDR3: CASSVFFVAVNEQFF

V: TRBV19
CDR3: CASGRGEYEQYF

V: TRBV7-9
CDR3: CASSLAQGVSPLHF

V: TRBV9
CDR3: CASSRTEGNNEKLFF

V: TRBV6-5
CDR3: CASSEVRVDQPQHF

V: TRBV5-1
CDR3: CASSDGGWGFQRTYEQYF

V: TRBV19
CDR3: CASFLGGNTGELFF

V: TRBV16
CDR3: CASSQTGNGNTIYF

V: TRBV7-8
CDR3: CASSLAGLGGDTEAFF

V: TRBV2
CDR3: CARNQGARRTEAFF

V: TRBV9
CDR3: CASSVDPGGNTEAFF

V: TRBV11-3
CDR3: CASSLMDGRVNYGYTF

V: TRBV19
CDR3: CASSIGGWSTEAFF

V: TRBV11-1
CDR3: CASSPDRSQETQYF

V: TRBV30
CDR3: CASQTGTYNSPLHF

V: TRBV11-3
CDR3: CASSSRTGGSYNEQFF

V: TRBV18
CDR3: CASSPSGGRSSDTGELFF

V: TRBV18
CDR3: CASSPVYSNQPQHF